The next 20 T cell receptor beta chains were all read from a single sample in a study of OX40 agonist ivuxolimab in advanced cancers. Profiling relied on immunoSEQ multiplex PCR, and the TCRdb table lists in-frame clones only, not all of them. The table lists about 69,000 clones, roughly 90% of them singletons. The sequencing here drew on CD4+ or CD8+ T cells sorted from blood, taken in a trial of the OX40 agonist ivuxolimab. These receptors all come from an adult with an advanced solid tumor such as melanoma, head and neck, liver or kidney cancer.

The rearrangement joins TRBV29-1 to TRBJ2-5; TRBD2 matches 7 bases. This CDR3 has 12 amino acids. Germline assignment: CDR1 SQVTM and CDR2 ANQGSEA. V was pared by 5 bases and J by 2 bases, with 2 bases of the junction left unmatched. CDR3 nucleotides: TGCAGCGTTTTGGGACTACAAGAGACCCAGTACTTC. This encodes CSVLGLQETQYF. The full variable domain, in which reference TRBV29-1 and TRBJ2-5 provide the parts outside the CDR3, is SAVISQKPSRDICQRGTSLTIQCQVDSQVTMMFWYRQQPGQSLTLIATANQGSEATYESGFVIDKFPISRPNLTFSTLTVSNMSPEDSSIYLCSVLGLQETQYFGPGTRLLVL.

J is TRBJ1-1 and V is TRBV5-1; D uncertain. CDR1 is SGHRS and CDR2 is YFSETQ in the germline V gene. The V end was cut by 2 bases, the J end by 3 bases, with 8 bases between. The CDR3 is 13 amino acids. The CDR3 region has the DNA TGCGCCAGCAGCTTCATGGGAGACACTGAAGCTTTCTTT. This codes for CASSFMGDTEAFF.

V and J are TRBV13 and TRBJ2-1; D is unresolved. The CDR3 is made up of 18 amino acids. Trimming removed 5 bases from V and 0 bases from J, with 20 bases in between. In germline, CDR1 is PRHDT, CDR2 FYEKMQ (reference sequence). CDR3 DNA: TGTGCCAGCAGCAACCCCTCTGGAGCTCCTAGCTCCTACAATGAGCAGTTCTTC. This gives the protein CASSNPSGAPSSYNEQFF.

This chain joins TRBV5-5 and TRBJ1-3; 10 bases line up with TRBD1. The CDR3 totals 15 residues. Germline lookup yields CDR1 SGHKS and CDR2 YYEKEE (reference sequence). The V segment lost 4 bases and the J segment 3 bases; nucleotides outside the gene matches: 4. CDR3 region: CASSRTGGDGNTIYF. CDR3 in DNA: TGTGCCAGCAGCAGGACAGGGGGTGATGGAAACACCATATATTTT.

This chain joins TRBV9 and TRBJ2-7; D gene uncertain. CDR1 is SGDLS, CDR2 YYNGEE, per germline. The CDR3 totals 11 residues. V was cut by 8 bases and J by 4 bases, with 10 bases left in between. CDR3 in DNA: TGTGCCAGTGCAAACAGTTACGAGCAGTACTTC. As protein: CASANSYEQYF.

The rearrangement links TRBV5-6 to TRBJ2-7; 9 positions match TRBD2. Germline trimming cut 1 base from V and 6 bases from J; bases unmatched to any gene: 5. This CDR3 has 14 amino acids. Germline CDR1 SGHDT, CDR2 YYEEEE. The CDR3 DNA is TGTGCCAGCAGCTTGCAATTAGCGGGAGCCGAGCAGTACTTC. Translated, it gives CASSLQLAGAEQYF.

The chain joins TRBV4-2 to TRBJ2-2; no firm D call. CDR3 length: 14 amino acids. Germline V gives CDR1 LGHNA, CDR2 YNFKEQ. V lost 1 base, J lost 9 bases, and 12 bases lay in between. This CDR3 reads CASSQVIDGRELFF. In DNA form, the CDR3 reads TGTGCCAGCAGCCAAGTAATAGACGGGCGGGAGCTGTTTTTT.

V is TRBV7-9 and J is TRBJ2-7; 7 positions agree with TRBD1. The ends lost 4 bases at V and 4 bases at J; junction bases unmatched: 4. CDR1 SEHNR and CDR2 FQNEAQ come from the germline V gene (reference sequence). CDR3 length: 13 residues. CDR3: CASSWAGGYEQYF. The CDR3 DNA is TGTGCCAGCAGCTGGGCAGGGGGTTACGAGCAGTACTTC.

The sample holds one count of this clone. The chain has TRBV28 and TRBJ2-1; 10 bases align to TRBD2. Per the germline V gene, CDR1 is MDHEN and CDR2 is SYDVKM. This CDR3 is 15 amino acids long. The V gene end was trimmed by 3 bases and the J gene end by 5 bases; junction bases not matched to a gene: 4. CDR3 residues: CASSFFTSGNNEQFF. In DNA form, the CDR3 reads TGTGCCAGCAGTTTTTTTACTAGCGGGAACAATGAGCAGTTCTTC.

This clone showed up just once. This sequence joins TRBV28 and TRBJ2-3; 7 nucleotides line up with TRBD1. The ends lost 6 bases at V and 0 bases at J; junction bases unmatched: 6. This CDR3 is built from 15 residues. Germline CDR1 MDHEN, CDR2 SYDVKM. CDR3 in DNA: TGTGCCAGCAGAATAGGGGGACAGAGCACAGATACGCAGTATTTT. It is translated as CASRIGGQSTDTQYF.

CDR3 DNA: TGTGCCAGCAGGCGTACCGGGACCAACAATGAGCAGTTCTTC. It is translated as CASRRTGTNNEQFF. The V call is TRBV7-9, the J call TRBJ2-1, with D perhaps matching TRBD1 or TRBD2 (5 bases each). The CDR3 runs 14 residues. Germline lookup yields CDR1 SEHNR and CDR2 FQNEAQ (reference sequence). Trimming took 6 bases from V and 5 from J, leaving 14 bases between them. Supplemented by reference TRBV7-9 and TRBJ2-1, the full variable domain reads DTGVSQNPRHKITKRGQNVTFRCDPISEHNRLYWYRQTLGQGPEFLTYFQNEAQLEKSRLLSDRFSAERPKGSFSTLEIQRTEQGDSAMYLCASRRTGTNNEQFFGPGTRLTVL.

The chain recombines TRBV18 with TRBJ2-3; 12 positions match TRBD2. Per germline, CDR1 KGHSH and CDR2 LQKENI. The CDR3 is made up of 16 amino acids. Unmatched junction bases numbered 6, after V lost 3 bases and J lost 5 bases. CDR3 region: CASSPRLAGVIDTQYF. The CDR3 DNA reads TGTGCCAGCTCACCCCGACTAGCGGGAGTTATAGATACGCAGTATTTT.

This clone was detected a few times. This chain joins TRBV28 and TRBJ1-5; D call uncertain. V lost 3 bases to trimming and J lost 2 bases, with 11 bases between them. This CDR3 is 15 amino acids long. CDR1 is MDHEN and CDR2 is SYDVKM in the germline V gene. The CDR3 bases are TGTGCCAGCAGTTTCGCGGGAGGCGGCAATCAGCCCCAGCATTTT. Its translation is CASSFAGGGNQPQHF.

Only one count was recorded for this clone. This chain connects TRBV5-4 to TRBJ1-2; the match to TRBD1 covers 8 bases. The CDR3 contains 12 residues. J lost 8 bases, V lost 4 bases, and 4 bases had no gene match. The germline gives CDR1 SGHNT, CDR2 YYREEE (reference sequence). CDR3 DNA: TGTGCCAGCAGCACGGACAGGGACGGCTACACCTTC. This translates into CASSTDRDGYTF.

The chain carries TRBV28 and TRBJ2-5; no clear D gene. The closer fit of TRBJ2-7 to the DNA end suggests the J call may be wrong. CDR1 is MDHEN and CDR2 is SYDVKM in the germline V gene. The CDR3 is made up of 12 amino acids. Here the CDR3 DNA reads TGTGCCAGCAGTTTGCGCCCTTACGAGCAGTACTTC. It codes for CASSLRPYEQYF.

This clone was recorded only once. V gene TRBV27 combines with J gene TRBJ2-7, with D perhaps matching TRBD1 (6 bases). The CDR3 length is 14 residues. CDR1 and CDR2 (germline): MNHEY, SMNVEV (reference sequence). V lost 5 bases and J 7 bases, leaving 18 bases between the germline ends. CDR3 sequence (DNA): TGTGCCAGCAGTCTCGGGGCCCAGGGGTGGGAGCAGTACTTC. Amino acid sequence: CASSLGAQGWEQYF.

The genes are TRBV9 and TRBJ2-3; 7 nucleotides align to TRBD1. CDR1 SGDLS and CDR2 YYNGEE come from the germline V gene. CDR3 length: 14 amino acids. After removal of 6 bases from V and 0 bases from J, the junction contained 4 bases not matched to a gene. CDR3: CASNGQASTDTQYF. CDR3 DNA: TGTGCCAGCAACGGACAGGCTAGCACAGATACGCAGTATTTT.

This clone appeared a single time. The CDR3 coding sequence is TGTGCCAGCAGTTCCCCGGGGGAAGCATCATACGAGCAGTACTTC. It yields the protein CASSSPGEASYEQYF. V gene TRBV6-5 combines with J gene TRBJ2-7, with D tentatively TRBD2 (6 bases). The CDR3 contains 15 residues. Per germline, CDR1 MNHEY and CDR2 SVGAGI. V was trimmed by 4 bases and J by 4 bases, leaving 17 bases between them.

This clone was counted once. The chain employs TRBV11-2 and TRBJ2-5, with 11 nucleotides matching TRBD2. The germline gives CDR1 SGHAT, CDR2 FQNNGV. V was clipped by 4 bases and J by 5 bases; unmatched bases: 12. CDR3 length: 17 residues. The CDR3 spells CASSSSDSGRAGETQYF. For the CDR3, the DNA is TGTGCCAGCAGCTCCTCCGATAGCGGGAGGGCCGGGGAGACCCAGTACTTC.

This chain links TRBV18 with TRBJ2-3; D is perhaps TRBD2 (5 bases). The CDR3 loop spans 14 amino acids. V gave up 1 base and J gave up 6 bases, with 11 bases separating them. Germline V gene sequence: CDR1 KGHSH, CDR2 LQKENI. The CDR3 coding sequence is TGTGCCAGCTCACCACGGAACGAGGGCGATACGCAGTATTTT. Translating gives CASSPRNEGDTQYF.